These T cell receptor beta chains were read from a single sample in a study of cytomegalovirus exposure and HLA in healthy donors. Data came from immunoSEQ multiplex PCR; TCRdb stores just in-frame clones and leaves some out. The repertoire consists of around 150,000 clones, with roughly 70% occurring once and the leading ten covering approximately 6.9%. The sequenced material came from PBMCs. The receptor source for this set is a man in his forties or fifties in good health and CMV-seropositive. CDR3s include the opening cysteine and the closing phenylalanine or tryptophan. D genes are given only for firm matches. Some rows have no size entry. The others give once, few or many, or a class for an expanded clone.

NA	TRBV1	NA	TRBJ2-5	TGCACCAGCAGCCAAGACCGTAGCGGGGGCCAAGAGACCCAGTACTTC	CTSSQDRSGGQETQYF
once	TRBV7-9	NA	TRBJ1-1	TGTGCCAGCATCTACATGGCGGGACTGGCGGACACTGAAGCTTTCTTT	CASIYMAGLADTEAFF
NA	TRBV2	NA	TRBJ1-2	TGTGCCAGCAGGGGTTCCCGCGGCTATGGCTACACCTTC	CASRGSRGYGYTF
NA	TRBV4-3	NA	TRBJ1-1	TGCGCCAGCAGCCAAGGAGGGAGTAAGAACACTGAAGCTTTCTTT	CASSQGGSKNTEAFF
NA	TRBV6-6	TRBD1	TRBJ1-4	TGTGCCAGCGGGGGCAGGGGGTTAGGTAATGAAAAACTGTTTTTT	CASGGRGLGNEKLFF
NA	TRBV19	NA	TRBJ1-1	TGTGCCAGTAGCCTAGGGGCGCAGTGGAACACTGAAGCTTTCTTT	CASSLGAQWNTEAFF
NA	TRBV4-1	TRBD2	TRBJ2-1	TGCGCCAGCAGCCAACCTAGCGGGGGGGAGGATAGCTATGAGCAGTTCTTC	CASSQPSGGEDSYEQFF
NA	TRBV28	NA	TRBJ2-7	TGTGCCAGCAGCCGGCAGGGGTACGAGCAGTACTTC	CASSRQGYEQYF
NA	TRBV19	TRBD2	TRBJ2-7	TGTGCCAGTAGTCGAGTCCTAGCGGGCTCTAGCTCCTACGAGCAGTACTTC	CASSRVLAGSSSYEQYF
NA	TRBV7-9	TRBD1	TRBJ1-1	TGTGCCAGCAGCTTATCGGGACAGGGGGCAAACACTGAAGCTTTCTTT	CASSLSGQGANTEAFF